This T cell receptor beta chain was captured by sequencing in a study of blood T cells in healthy people across ages. Germline V gene lookup returns CDR1 SGHTA and CDR2 FQGNSA. The CDR3 loop spans 13 amino acids. V was trimmed by 5 bases and J by 7 bases, leaving 14 bases between them. Alongside a J-beta primer mix, a sample-barcoded 5' primer served in a second PCR lasting about 6 to 12 cycles. A single record per CDR3 protein comes from TCRdb applying MiXCR to the 5' RACE reads. The top ten hold 15% of the sample, which has about 700,000 distinct CDR3 sequences, about 32% seen once. Each donor supplied approximately 10 milliliters of peripheral blood.

The chain links TRBV7-2 to TRBJ2-5; maybe TRBD1 (5 bases). The sequence was obtained from a woman older than 75 in good health. Specimen: blood. DNA for the CDR3: TGTGCCAGCAGCAGCAGGGAAACCGGGACCCAGTACTTC. Amino acids: CASSSRETGTQYF.